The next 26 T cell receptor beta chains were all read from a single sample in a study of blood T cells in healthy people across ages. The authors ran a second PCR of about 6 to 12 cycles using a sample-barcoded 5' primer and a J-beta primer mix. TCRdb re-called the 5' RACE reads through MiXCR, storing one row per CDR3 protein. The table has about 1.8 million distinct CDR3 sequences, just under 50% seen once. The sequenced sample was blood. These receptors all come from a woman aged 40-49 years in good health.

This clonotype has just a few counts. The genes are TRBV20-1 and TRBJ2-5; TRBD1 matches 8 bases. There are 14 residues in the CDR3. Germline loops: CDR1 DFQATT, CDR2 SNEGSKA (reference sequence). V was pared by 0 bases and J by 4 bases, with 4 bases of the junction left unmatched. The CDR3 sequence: CSARERQGAETQYF. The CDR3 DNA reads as TGCAGTGCTAGAGAGCGGCAGGGGGCAGAGACCCAGTACTTC.

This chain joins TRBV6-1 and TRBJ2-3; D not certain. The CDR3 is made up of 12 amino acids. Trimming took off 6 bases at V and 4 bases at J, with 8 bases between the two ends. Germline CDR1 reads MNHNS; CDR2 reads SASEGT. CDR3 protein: CASRDWSDTQYF. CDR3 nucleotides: TGTGCCAGCAGGGATTGGTCAGATACGCAGTATTTT.

The CDR3 is CASSLVSSEDEQFF. CDR3 nucleotides: TGTGCCAGCAGCTTAGTTTCGTCGGAGGATGAGCAGTTCTTC. The gene calls are TRBV7-9 and TRBJ2-1; D perhaps matches TRBD2 (5 bases). Germline CDR1 is SEHNR and CDR2 is FQNEAQ (reference sequence). The CDR3 is made up of 14 amino acids. V dropped 1 base and J dropped 8 bases, with 12 bases sitting between them.

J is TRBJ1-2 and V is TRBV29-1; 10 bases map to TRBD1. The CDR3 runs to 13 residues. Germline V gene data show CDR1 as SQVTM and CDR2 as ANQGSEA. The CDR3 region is CSVAGTGESGYTF. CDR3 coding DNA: TGCAGTGTCGCCGGGACAGGGGAGTCGGGCTACACCTTC.

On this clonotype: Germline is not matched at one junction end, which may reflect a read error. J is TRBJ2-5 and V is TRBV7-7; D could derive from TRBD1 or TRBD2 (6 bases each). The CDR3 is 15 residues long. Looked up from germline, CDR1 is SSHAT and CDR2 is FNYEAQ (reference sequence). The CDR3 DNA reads TGTGCTAGCAGCTTCCACGACCGGGGGCTAGAGACCCAGTACTTC. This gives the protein CASSFHDRGLETQYF.

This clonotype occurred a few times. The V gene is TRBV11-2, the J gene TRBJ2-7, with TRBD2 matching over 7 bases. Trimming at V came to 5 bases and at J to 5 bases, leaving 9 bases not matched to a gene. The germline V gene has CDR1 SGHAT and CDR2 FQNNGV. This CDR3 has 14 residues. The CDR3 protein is CASSPISGQNEQYF. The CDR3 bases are TGTGCCAGCAGCCCAATTAGCGGGCAGAACGAGCAGTACTTC. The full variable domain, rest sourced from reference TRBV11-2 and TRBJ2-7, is EAGVAQSPRYKIIEKRQSVAFWCNPISGHATLYWYQQILGQGPKLLIQFQNNGVVDDSQLPKDRFSAERLKGVDSTLKIQPAKLEDSAVYLCASSPISGQNEQYFGPGTRLTVT.

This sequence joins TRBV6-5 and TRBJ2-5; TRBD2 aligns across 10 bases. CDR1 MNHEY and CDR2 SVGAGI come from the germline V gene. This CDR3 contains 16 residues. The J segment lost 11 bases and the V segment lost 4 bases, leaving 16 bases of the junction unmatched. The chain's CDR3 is CASSFTSGDSYNEQYF. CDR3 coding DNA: TGTGCCAGCAGTTTTACTAGCGGGGACTCCTACAATGAGCAGTACTTC.

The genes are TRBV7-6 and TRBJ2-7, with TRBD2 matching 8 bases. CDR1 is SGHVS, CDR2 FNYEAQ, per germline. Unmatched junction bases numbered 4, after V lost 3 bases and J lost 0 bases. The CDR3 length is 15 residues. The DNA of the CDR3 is TGTGCCAGCAGCTTGGAGCGGGGGCCCTCCTACGAGCAGTACTTC. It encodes CASSLERGPSYEQYF.

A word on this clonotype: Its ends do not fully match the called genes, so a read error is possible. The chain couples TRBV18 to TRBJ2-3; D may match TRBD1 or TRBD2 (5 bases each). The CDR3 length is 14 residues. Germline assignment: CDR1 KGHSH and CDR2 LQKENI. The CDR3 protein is CASSGTSFTDTQYF. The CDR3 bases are TGTGCCAGCTCCGGGACGTCTTTCACAGATACACAGTATTTT.

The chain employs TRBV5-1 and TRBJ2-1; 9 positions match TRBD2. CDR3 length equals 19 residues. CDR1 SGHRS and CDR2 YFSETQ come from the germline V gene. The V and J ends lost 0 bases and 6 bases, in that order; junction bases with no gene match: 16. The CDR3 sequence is CASSLDLRAGGLRVNEQFF. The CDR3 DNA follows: TGCGCCAGCAGCTTGGATTTAAGGGCGGGGGGGCTCAGGGTCAATGAGCAGTTCTTC.

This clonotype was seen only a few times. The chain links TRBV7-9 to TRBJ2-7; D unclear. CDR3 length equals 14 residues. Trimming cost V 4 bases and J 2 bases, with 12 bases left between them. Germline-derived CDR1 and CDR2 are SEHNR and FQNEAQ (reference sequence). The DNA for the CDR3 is TGTGCCAGCAGCTACCGGCAGGATCCCTACGAGCAGTACTTC. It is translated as CASSYRQDPYEQYF.

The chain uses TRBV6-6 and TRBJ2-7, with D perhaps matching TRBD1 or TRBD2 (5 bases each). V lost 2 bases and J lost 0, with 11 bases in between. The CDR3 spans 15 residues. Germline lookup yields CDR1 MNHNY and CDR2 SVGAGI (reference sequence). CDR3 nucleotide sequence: TGTGCCAGCAGTTACGGCAGGGAGAGCTCCTACGAGCAGTACTTC. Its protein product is CASSYGRESSYEQYF.

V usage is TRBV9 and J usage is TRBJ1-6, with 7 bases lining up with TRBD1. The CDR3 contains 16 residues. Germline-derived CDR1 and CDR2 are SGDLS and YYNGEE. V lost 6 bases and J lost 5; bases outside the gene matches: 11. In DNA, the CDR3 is TGTGCCAGCAACACCCGGACAGGAACTAATAATTCACCCCTCCACTTT. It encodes CASNTRTGTNNSPLHF.

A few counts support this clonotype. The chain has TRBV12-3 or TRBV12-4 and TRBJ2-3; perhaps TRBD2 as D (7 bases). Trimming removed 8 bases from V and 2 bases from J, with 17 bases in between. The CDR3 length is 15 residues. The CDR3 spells CASSRGQVTTDTQYF. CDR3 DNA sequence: TGTGCCAGCTCGCGGGGGCAGGTAACCACAGATACGCAGTATTTT.

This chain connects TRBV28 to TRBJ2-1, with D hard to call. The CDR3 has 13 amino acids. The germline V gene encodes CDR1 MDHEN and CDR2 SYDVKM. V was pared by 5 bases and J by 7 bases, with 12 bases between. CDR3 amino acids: CASSRTVKNEQFF. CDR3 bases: TGTGCCAGCAGTCGGACCGTGAAAAATGAGCAGTTCTTC.

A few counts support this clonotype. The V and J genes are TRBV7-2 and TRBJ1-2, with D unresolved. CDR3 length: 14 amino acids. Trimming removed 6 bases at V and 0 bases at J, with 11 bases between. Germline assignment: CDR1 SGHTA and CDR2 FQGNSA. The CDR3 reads CASSLRTANYGYTF. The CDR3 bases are TGTGCCAGCAGTTTAAGAACAGCTAACTATGGCTACACCTTC.

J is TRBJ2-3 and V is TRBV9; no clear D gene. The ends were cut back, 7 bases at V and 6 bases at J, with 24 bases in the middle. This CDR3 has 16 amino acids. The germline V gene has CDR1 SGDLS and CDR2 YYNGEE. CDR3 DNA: TGTGCCAGCGGCGAGACCCCTAGAGGCGATCGGGATACGCAGTATTTT. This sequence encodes CASGETPRGDRDTQYF.

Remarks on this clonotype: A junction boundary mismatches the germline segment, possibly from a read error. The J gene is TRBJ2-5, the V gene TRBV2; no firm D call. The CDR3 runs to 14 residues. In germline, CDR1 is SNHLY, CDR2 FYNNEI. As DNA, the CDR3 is TGTGCTAGCAGTGTTAAGCGCACTGGAGAGACCCAGTACTTC. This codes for CASSVKRTGETQYF.

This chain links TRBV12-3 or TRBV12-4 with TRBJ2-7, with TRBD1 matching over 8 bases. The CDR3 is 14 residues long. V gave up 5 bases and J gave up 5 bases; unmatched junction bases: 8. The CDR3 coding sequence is TGTGCCAGCAGTCCGGGACAGGCCGCCAACGAGCAGTACTTC. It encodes CASSPGQAANEQYF.

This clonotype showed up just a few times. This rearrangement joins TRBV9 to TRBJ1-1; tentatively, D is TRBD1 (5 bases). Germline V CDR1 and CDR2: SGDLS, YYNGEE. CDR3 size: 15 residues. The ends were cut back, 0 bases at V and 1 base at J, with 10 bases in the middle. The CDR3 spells CASSVGGTGNTEAFF. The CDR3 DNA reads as TGTGCCAGCAGCGTAGGCGGGACGGGGAACACTGAAGCTTTCTTT.

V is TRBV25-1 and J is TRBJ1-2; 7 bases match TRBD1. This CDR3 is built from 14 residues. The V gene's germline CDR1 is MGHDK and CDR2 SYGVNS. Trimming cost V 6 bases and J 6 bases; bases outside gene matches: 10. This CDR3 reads CASRSGQRWDGYTF. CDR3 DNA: TGTGCCAGCAGGTCGGGACAGCGCTGGGATGGCTACACCTTC.

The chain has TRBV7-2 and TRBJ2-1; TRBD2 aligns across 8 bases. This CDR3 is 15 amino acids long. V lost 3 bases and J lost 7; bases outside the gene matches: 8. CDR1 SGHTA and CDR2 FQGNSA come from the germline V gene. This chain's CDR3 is CASSFGGAGVNEQFF. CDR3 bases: TGTGCCAGCAGCTTCGGGGGGGCCGGCGTAAATGAGCAGTTCTTC.

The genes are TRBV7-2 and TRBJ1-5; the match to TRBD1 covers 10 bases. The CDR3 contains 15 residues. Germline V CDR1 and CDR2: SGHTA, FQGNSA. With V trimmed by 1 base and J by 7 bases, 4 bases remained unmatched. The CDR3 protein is CASSLETGGGQPQHF. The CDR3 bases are TGTGCCAGCAGCTTAGAGACAGGGGGCGGACAGCCCCAGCATTTT.

This CDR3 is CASSGGTDQPQHF. The CDR3 DNA sequence: TGTGCCAGCAGCGGGGGGACCGACCAGCCCCAGCATTTT. V is TRBV9 and J is TRBJ1-5, with D possibly matching TRBD1 (5 bases). V dropped 3 bases and J dropped 7 bases, with 11 bases sitting between them. CDR1 and CDR2 (germline): SGDLS, YYNGEE. The CDR3 consists of 13 residues.

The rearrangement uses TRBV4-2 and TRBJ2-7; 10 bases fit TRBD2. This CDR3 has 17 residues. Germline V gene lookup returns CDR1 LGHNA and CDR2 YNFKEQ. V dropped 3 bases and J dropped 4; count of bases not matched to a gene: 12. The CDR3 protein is CASSHYLAGENKYEQYF. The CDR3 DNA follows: TGTGCCAGCAGCCATTACCTAGCGGGGGAGAACAAATACGAGCAGTACTTC.

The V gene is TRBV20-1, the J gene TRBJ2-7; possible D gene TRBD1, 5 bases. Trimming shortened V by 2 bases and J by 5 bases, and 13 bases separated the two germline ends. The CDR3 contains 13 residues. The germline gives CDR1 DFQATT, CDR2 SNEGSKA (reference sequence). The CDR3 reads CSARSGAEDEQYF. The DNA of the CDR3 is TGCAGTGCTAGATCTGGGGCGGAAGACGAGCAGTACTTC.